This T cell receptor (beta chain) was sequenced in a study of blood T cell repertoires in COVID-19. Study context: PBMCs, B-cell-depleted T cells, or T cells were the source of the cDNA or gDNA that made up the material.

Data came from immunoSEQ multiplex PCR; TCRdb stores just in-frame clones and leaves some out. The data hold 300,000 to 450,000 clones, with about 85% observed a single time. J lost 0 bases, V lost 0 bases, and 14 bases had no gene match. The CDR3 is 21 residues long. The germline CDR1 and CDR2 sequences are KGHDR and SFDVKD. This chain uses TRBV24-1 with TRBJ2-1; 9 bases are shared with TRBD2. The origin of this receptor is a woman aged 18-29 years with acute or convalescent COVID-19. Sequences were obtained from peripheral blood. As DNA, the CDR3 is TGTGCCACCAGTGATTTGATACTGCGGGAGGGGATAGAGAGCTCCTACAATGAGCAGTTCTTC. Amino acid sequence: CATSDLILREGIESSYNEQFF.